The 4 T cell receptor beta chains below come from one sample, sequenced in a study of beta chain features in type 1 diabetes. The entirety of the isolated RNA underwent reverse transcription, so expressed TCRB transcripts were sequenced. Assay: immunoSEQ multiplex PCR; the TCRdb copy retains only in-frame clones and omits some. This sample has about 180,000 clones, with approximately 13% found just once. Sequencing was carried out using central memory CD4+ T cells from blood. Receptors originate from a woman under 30 in good health.

This clone was found once. The genes are TRBV27 and TRBJ1-1; D ambiguous. Looked up from germline, CDR1 is MNHEY and CDR2 is SMNVEV (reference sequence). CDR3 length equals 15 residues. With 6 bases removed from V and 2 bases from J, the gap between germline ends came to 16 bases. The DNA of the CDR3 is TGTGCCAGCAGCTTTGGGAGGAACTTTAACACTGAAGCTTTCTTT. This translates into CASSFGRNFNTEAFF.

The rearrangement uses TRBV5-8 and TRBJ2-5, with 10 bases identical to TRBD2. The length of the CDR3 is 16 residues. Looked up from germline, CDR1 is SGHTS and CDR2 is YDEGEE. After removal of 4 bases from V and 1 base from J, the junction contained 7 bases not matched to a gene. The chain's CDR3 is CASSMGASGGQETQYF. The DNA for the CDR3 is TGTGCCAGCAGCATGGGGGCTAGCGGGGGCCAAGAGACCCAGTACTTC.

The table lists this clone with a count of one. The rearrangement uses TRBV2 and TRBJ1-4; tentatively, D is TRBD1 (5 bases). Germline V lookup: CDR1 SNHLY, CDR2 FYNNEI. The CDR3 totals 14 residues. V was pared by 2 bases and J by 7 bases, with 11 bases between. The CDR3 region has the DNA TGTGCCAGCAGTGAATGGGGGGATTTTGAAAAACTGTTTTTT. Protein sequence: CASSEWGDFEKLFF.

This clone was seen a handful of times. This chain uses TRBV30 with TRBJ2-3; no clear D gene. This CDR3 is built from 15 residues. Germline V CDR1 and CDR2: GTSNPN, SVGIG (reference sequence). The V gene lost 2 bases and the J gene lost 2 bases, with 14 bases spanning the gap. The CDR3 DNA reads TGTGCCTGGAGTAATAACAAAAAAAACACAGATACGCAGTATTTT. This translates into CAWSNNKKNTDTQYF.